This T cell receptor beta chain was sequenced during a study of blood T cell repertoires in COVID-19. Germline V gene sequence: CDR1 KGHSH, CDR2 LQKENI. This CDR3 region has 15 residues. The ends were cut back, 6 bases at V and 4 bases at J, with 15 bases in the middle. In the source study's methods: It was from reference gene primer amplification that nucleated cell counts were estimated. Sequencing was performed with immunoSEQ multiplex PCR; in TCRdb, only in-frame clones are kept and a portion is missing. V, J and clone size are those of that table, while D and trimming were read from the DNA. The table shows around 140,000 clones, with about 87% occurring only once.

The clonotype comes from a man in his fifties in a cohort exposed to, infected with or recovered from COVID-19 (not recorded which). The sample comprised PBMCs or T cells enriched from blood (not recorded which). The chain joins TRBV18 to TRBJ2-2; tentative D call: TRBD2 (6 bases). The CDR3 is CASSQQGGGTGELFF. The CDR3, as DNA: TGTGCCAGCTCTCAGCAGGGAGGTGGCACCGGGGAGCTGTTTTTT.